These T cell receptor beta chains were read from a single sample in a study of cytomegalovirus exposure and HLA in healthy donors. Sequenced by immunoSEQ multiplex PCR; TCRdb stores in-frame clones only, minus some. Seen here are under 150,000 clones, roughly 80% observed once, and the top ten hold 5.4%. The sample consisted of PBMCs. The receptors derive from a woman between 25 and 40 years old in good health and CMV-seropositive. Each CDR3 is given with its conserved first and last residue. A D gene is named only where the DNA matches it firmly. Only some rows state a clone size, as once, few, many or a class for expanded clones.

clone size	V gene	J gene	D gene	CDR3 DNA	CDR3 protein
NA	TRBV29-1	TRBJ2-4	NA	TGCAGCGTTGTAGATACGGGGGCCAAAAACATTCAGTACTTC	CSVVDTGAKNIQYF
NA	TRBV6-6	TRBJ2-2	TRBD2	TGTGCCAGCAGTATTAGCGGGGAATGGACCGGGGAGCTGTTTTTT	CASSISGEWTGELFF
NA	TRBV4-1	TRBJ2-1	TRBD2	TGCGCCAGCAGCCAAGATTCATTACCTAGCGGAAAATACAATGAGCAGTTCTTC	CASSQDSLPSGKYNEQFF
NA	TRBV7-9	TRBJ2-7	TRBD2	TGTTCCAGCAGCTCCTTCACTAGCGGGTCCTACGAGCAGTACTTC	CSSSSFTSGSYEQYF
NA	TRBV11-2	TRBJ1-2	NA	TGTGCCAGCAGCTCACCAGGGCTCATTAGGGCTGGCTACACCTTC	CASSSPGLIRAGYTF
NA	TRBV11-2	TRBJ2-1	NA	TGTGCCAGCAGCTTAGAGGCCGGGACAGAGCAGTTCTTC	CASSLEAGTEQFF
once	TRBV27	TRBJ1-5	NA	TGTGCCAGCAGTCCCCGACTCGACGGTATTGCTCAGCATTTT	CASSPRLDGIAQHF
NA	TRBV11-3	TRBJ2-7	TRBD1	TGTGCCAGCAGCTTAGCAGGGGGCGCGGGCGAGCAGTACTTC	CASSLAGGAGEQYF
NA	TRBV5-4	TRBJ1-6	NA	TGTGCCAGCAGCTTGGGCCGCCCCTCAGATAATTCACCCCTCCACTTT	CASSLGRPSDNSPLHF
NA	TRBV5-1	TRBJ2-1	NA	TGCGCCAGCAGCTTGGTCAGGGCTACCCTGGGGAACAATGAGCAGTTCTTC	CASSLVRATLGNNEQFF
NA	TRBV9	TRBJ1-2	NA	TGTGCCAGCAGCGTAACTAGCAGTTCTTATGGCTACACCTTC	CASSVTSSSYGYTF
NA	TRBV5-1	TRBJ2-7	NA	TGCGCCAGCAGGCCGGCGGGTAACAACTACGAGCAGTACTTC	CASRPAGNNYEQYF
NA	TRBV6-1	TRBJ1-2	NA	TGTGCCAGCAGTGAAGACCGGACAACTTATGGCTACACCTTC	CASSEDRTTYGYTF
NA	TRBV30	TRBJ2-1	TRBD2	TGTGCCTGGAGTACGACTAGCGGCACCCCAGGGTTCTTC	CAWSTTSGTPGFF
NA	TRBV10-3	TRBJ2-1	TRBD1	TGTGCCATCGGCAAACAGGGGGAAAATGAGCAGTTCTTC	CAIGKQGENEQFF
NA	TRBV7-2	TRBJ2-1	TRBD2	TGTGCCAGCAGCTTACTAGCCGGGACTAGCGGGAGGGGCAATGAGCAGTTCTTC	CASSLLAGTSGRGNEQFF
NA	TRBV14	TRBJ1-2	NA	TGTGCCAGCAGCCACGGGGTCCCGCCTGGCTACACCTTC	CASSHGVPPGYTF
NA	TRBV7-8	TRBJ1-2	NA	TGTGCCAGCAGGACCTTTGGAGAAGATGGCTACACCTTC	CASRTFGEDGYTF
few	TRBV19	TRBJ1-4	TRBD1	TGTGCCAGTAGCGCGGACAGGGGTAATGAAAAACTGTTTTTT	CASSADRGNEKLFF
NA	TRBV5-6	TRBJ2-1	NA	TGTGCCAGCAGCTTGGCCGGACTACCTCTTAGACAGCTTGAGCAGTTCTTC	CASSLAGLPLRQLEQFF
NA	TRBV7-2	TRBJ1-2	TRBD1	TGTGCCAGCAGCCTTCTTGGGACAGGGATTAACTATGGCTACACCTTC	CASSLLGTGINYGYTF
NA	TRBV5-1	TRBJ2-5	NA	TGCGCCAGCAGCTTAGGGGGACACCAAGAGACCCAGTACTTC	CASSLGGHQETQYF
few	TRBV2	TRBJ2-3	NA	TGTGCCAGCAGTGAAGTCCCACAGGGCACGCAGTATTTT	CASSEVPQGTQYF
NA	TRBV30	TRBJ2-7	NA	TGTGCCTGGAGTGTTCGGACAGCCGAGCAGTACTTC	CAWSVRTAEQYF
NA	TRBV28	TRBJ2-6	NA	TGTGCCAGCAGCCGGACACCTGGGGCCAACGTCCTGACTTTC	CASSRTPGANVLTF
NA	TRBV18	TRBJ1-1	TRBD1	TGTGCCAGCTCACCAGGACAGGGGAGAACTGAAGCTTTCTTT	CASSPGQGRTEAFF
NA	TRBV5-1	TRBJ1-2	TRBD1	TGCGCCAGCGCCCGGACAGGGGAAAGCTATGGCTACACCTTC	CASARTGESYGYTF
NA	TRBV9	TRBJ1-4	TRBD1	TGTGCCAGCAGCGTAGGGACAGGGGGGACGAATGAAAAACTGTTTTTT	CASSVGTGGTNEKLFF
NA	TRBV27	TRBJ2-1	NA	TGTGCCAGCAGTTTTAGCGGTTCGAGCTCCTACAATGAGCAGTTCTTC	CASSFSGSSSYNEQFF
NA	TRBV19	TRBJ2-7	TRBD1	TGTGCCAGTAGTGCGCCGGGACAGCGAACCTACGAGCAGTACTTC	CASSAPGQRTYEQYF
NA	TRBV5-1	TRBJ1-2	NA	TGCGCCAGCAGCTGGACGGACGGGGGGCATGGCTACACCTTC	CASSWTDGGHGYTF
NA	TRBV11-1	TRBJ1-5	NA	TGTGCCAGCAGCGGAGAGGGCAATCAGCCCCAGCATTTT	CASSGEGNQPQHF
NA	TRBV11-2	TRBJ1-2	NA	TGTGCCAGCAGCTTAGGCCCAGGGAACTATGGCTACACCTTC	CASSLGPGNYGYTF
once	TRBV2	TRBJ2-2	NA	TGTGCCAGCAGGCCCGGGACTTTTAACACCGGGGAGCTGTTTTTT	CASRPGTFNTGELFF
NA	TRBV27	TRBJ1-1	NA	TGTGCCAGCAGTTTGCGCCCTCGCGGTGAAGCTTTCTTT	CASSLRPRGEAFF
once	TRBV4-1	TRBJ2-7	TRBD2	TGCGCCAGCAGCCAAGCAGCGGGGGGCGTAAGCTCCTACGAGCAGTACTTC	CASSQAAGGVSSYEQYF
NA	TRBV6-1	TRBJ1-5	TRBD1	TGTGCCAGCAGGGGGGGACAGTATAGCAATCAGCCCCAGCATTTT	CASRGGQYSNQPQHF
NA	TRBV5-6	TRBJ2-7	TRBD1	TGTGCCAGCAGCTTGGGTCGGACAGGGAGGTCCTACGAGCAGTACTTC	CASSLGRTGRSYEQYF
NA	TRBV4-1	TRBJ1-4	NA	TGCGCCAGCAGCCCTGGCAAGGACAGAATAGATGAAGAACTGTTTTTT	CASSPGKDRIDEELFF
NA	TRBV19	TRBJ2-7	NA	TGTGCCAGTAGTATAGGTCAGGTCCCCCCCTACGAGCAGTACTTC	CASSIGQVPPYEQYF
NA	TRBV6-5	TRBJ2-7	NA	TGTGCCAGCAGCGCCCTCAGGGATCTTTACGAGCAGTACTTC	CASSALRDLYEQYF
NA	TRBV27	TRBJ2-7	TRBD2	TGTGCCAGCAGTTTATCCCTAGCGGGGGTCTCCTACGAGCAGTACTTC	CASSLSLAGVSYEQYF
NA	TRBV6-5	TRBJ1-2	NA	TGTGCCAGCAGGGCGGGGTTGCACTATGGCTACACCTTC	CASRAGLHYGYTF
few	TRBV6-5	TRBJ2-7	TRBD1	TGTGCCAGCAGTTACAGACAGGGAAGGGACGAGCAGTACTTC	CASSYRQGRDEQYF
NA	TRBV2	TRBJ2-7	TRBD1	TGTGCCAGCAGTGAAATCTCTTGGACAGGAAGGAGCTCCTACGAGCAGTACTTC	CASSEISWTGRSSYEQYF
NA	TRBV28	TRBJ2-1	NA	TGTGCCAGCAGTCCCCGGGCTAGCTCTGGAGATGAGCAGTTCTTC	CASSPRASSGDEQFF
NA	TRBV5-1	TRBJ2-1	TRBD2	TGCGCCAGCAGCTCCGGACTAGTGTACAATGAGCAGTTCTTC	CASSSGLVYNEQFF
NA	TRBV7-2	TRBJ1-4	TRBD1	TGTGCCAGCAGCTTCGGGACAGCCACGGAAAAACTGTTTTTT	CASSFGTATEKLFF
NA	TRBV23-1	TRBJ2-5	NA	TGCGCCAGCAGTCAATCTTCTCCCGACCAAGAGACCCAGTACTTC	CASSQSSPDQETQYF
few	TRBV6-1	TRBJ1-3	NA	TGTGCCAGCAGTGAAAGCGGGACAAACTCTGGAAACACCATATATTTT	CASSESGTNSGNTIYF
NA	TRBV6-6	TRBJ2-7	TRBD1	TGTGCCAGCAGTTACTCTCGGACAGGGTATGGAGAGCAGTACTTC	CASSYSRTGYGEQYF
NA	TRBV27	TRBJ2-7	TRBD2	TGTGCCAGCAGTATAAAGGGGACTAGCGGCTACGAGCAGTACTTC	CASSIKGTSGYEQYF
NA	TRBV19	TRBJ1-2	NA	TGTGCCAGTAGTATAGTCCCCGGGCAGGGCGCGGGCTACACCTTC	CASSIVPGQGAGYTF
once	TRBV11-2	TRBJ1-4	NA	TGTGCCAGCAGCTCCGCCCCGGCGGCTAATGAAAAACTGTTTTTT	CASSSAPAANEKLFF
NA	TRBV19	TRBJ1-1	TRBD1	TGTGCCTCGGGACAGAGGGGCACTGAAGCTTTCTTT	CASGQRGTEAFF
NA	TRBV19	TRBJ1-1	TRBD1	TGTGCCAGTAGAGGCCCTAGACCGGGACAGGGGTTTATGAACACTGAAGCTTTCTTT	CASRGPRPGQGFMNTEAFF
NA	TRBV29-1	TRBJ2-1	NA	TGCAGCGTTGTTGAGTACAATGAGCAGTTCTTC	CSVVEYNEQFF
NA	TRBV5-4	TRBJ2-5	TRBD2	TGTGCCAGCAGTCCAATTAGCGGGAGACTTCAAGAGACCCAGTACTTC	CASSPISGRLQETQYF
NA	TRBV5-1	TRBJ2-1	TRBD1	TGCGCCAGCAGCGTCGACAGGGGTGAGCAGTTCTTC	CASSVDRGEQFF
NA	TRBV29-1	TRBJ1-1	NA	TGCAGCGTTGATAATGGAGCGAACACTGAAGCTTTCTTT	CSVDNGANTEAFF